This T cell receptor (beta chain) was profiled in a study of identical twins. V dropped 7 bases and J dropped 7 bases, with 22 bases sitting between them. CDR3 length: 16 amino acids. In germline, CDR1 is SGHTA, CDR2 FQGNSA. General study results and limits: Among monozygotic twins, out-of-frame TCR alpha sharing exceeded what models predicted. In cord blood, abundant beta clonotypes had fewer insertions; memory showed no trend. Invariant T cells like MAIT and iNKT could partly confound the zero-insertion analyses. The study based its conclusions on cross-sectional statistical analysis and did not follow the same donors.

On this clonotype itself: As yet, its antigen is unknown.

In TCRdb, the 5' RACE reads were re-called with MiXCR into one record per CDR3 protein. Of around 960,000 distinct CDR3 sequences in the sample, roughly an eighth were seen once. These records were also assigned to another study, of yellow fever vaccine responses in identical twins.

V usage is TRBV7-2 and J usage is TRBJ2-2; a possible D gene is TRBD2 (6 bases). The receptor's source is a woman in her late teens or twenties in good health. Sequences were obtained from PBMCs. In nucleotides, the CDR3 is TGTGCCAGCACCCAACGCCAGACTAGGTTCGGCGGGGAGCTGTTTTTT. Amino acids: CASTQRQTRFGGELFF.